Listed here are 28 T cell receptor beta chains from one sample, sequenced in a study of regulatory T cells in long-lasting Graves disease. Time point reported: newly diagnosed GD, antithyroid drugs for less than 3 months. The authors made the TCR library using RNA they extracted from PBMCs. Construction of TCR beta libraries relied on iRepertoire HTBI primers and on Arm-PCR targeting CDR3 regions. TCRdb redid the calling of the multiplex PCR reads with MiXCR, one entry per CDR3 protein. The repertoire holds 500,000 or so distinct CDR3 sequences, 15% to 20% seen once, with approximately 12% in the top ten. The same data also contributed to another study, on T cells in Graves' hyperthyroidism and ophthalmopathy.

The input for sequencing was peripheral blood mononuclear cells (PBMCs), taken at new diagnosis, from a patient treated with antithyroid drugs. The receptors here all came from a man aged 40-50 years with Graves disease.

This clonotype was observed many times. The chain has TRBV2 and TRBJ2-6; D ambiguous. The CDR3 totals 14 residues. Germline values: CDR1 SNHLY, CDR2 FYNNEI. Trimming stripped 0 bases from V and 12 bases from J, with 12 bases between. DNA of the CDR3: TGTGCCAGCAGTGAAGCGATTGGTATCGGCGTCCTGACTTTC. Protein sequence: CASSEAIGIGVLTF.

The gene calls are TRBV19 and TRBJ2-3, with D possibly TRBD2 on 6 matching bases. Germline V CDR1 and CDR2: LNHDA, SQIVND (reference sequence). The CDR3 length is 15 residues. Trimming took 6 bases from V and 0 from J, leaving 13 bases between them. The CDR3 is CASSPFAGSTDTQYF. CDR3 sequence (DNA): TGTGCCAGTAGCCCTTTTGCGGGGAGCACAGATACGCAGTATTTT. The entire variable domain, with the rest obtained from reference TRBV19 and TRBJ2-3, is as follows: DGGITQSPKYLFRKEGQNVTLSCEQNLNHDAMYWYRQDPGQGLRLIYYSQIVNDFQKGDIAEGYSVSREKKESFPLTVTSAQKNPTAFYLCASSPFAGSTDTQYFGPGTRLTVL.

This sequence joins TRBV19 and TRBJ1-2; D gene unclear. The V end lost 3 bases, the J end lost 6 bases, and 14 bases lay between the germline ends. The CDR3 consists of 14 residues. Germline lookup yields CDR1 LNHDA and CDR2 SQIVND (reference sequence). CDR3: CASSIGGPGNGYTF. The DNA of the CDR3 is TGTGCCAGTAGTATCGGAGGGCCTGGCAATGGCTACACCTTC.

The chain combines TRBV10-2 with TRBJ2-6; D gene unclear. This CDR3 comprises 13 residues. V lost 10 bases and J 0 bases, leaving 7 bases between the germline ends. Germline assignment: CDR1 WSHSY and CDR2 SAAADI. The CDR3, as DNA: TGCGCCACCGACACCTCTGGGGCCAACGTCCTGACTTTC. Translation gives CATDTSGANVLTF.

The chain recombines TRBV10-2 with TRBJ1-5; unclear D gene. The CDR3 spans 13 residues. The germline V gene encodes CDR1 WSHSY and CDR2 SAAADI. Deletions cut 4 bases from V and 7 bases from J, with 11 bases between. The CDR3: CASSGSGAQPQHF. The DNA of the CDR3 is TGCGCCAGCAGTGGATCTGGAGCCCAGCCCCAGCATTTT.

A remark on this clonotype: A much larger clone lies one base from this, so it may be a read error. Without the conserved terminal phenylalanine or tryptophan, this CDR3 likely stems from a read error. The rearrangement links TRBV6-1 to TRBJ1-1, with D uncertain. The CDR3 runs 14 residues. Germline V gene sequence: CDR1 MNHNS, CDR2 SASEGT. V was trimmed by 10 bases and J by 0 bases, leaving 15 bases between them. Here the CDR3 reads CATFLSLVNTEAFL. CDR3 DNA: TGTGCCACCTTCCTTTCTCTCGTGAACACTGAAGCTTTCCTT.

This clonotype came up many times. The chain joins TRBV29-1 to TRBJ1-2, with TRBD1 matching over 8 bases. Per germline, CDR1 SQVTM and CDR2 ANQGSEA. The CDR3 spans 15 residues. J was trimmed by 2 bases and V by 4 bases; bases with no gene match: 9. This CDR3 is CSVGPRQGLNYGYTF. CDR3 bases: TGCAGCGTTGGTCCGAGACAGGGGCTAAACTATGGCTACACCTTC.

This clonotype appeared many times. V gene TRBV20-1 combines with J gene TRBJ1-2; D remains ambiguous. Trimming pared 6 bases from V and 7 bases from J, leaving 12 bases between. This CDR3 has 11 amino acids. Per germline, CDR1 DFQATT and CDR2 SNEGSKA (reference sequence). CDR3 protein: CSARLTLGYTF. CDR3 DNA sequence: TGCAGTGCCCGCCTGACGCTTGGCTACACCTTC.

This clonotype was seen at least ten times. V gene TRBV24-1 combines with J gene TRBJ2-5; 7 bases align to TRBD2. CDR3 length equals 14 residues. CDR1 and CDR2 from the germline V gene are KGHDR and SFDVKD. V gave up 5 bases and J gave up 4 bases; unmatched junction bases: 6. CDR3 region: CATSGAGRGETQYF. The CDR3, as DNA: TGTGCCACCAGTGGAGCGGGAAGAGGAGAGACCCAGTACTTC.

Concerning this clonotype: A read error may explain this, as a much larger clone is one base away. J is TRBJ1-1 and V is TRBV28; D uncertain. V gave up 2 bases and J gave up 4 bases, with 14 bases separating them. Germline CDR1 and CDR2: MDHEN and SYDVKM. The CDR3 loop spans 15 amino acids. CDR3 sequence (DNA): TGTGCCAGCAGTTTAGTCGGTGCGGGGAGCACTGAAGCTTTCTTT. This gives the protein CASSLVGAGSTEAFF.

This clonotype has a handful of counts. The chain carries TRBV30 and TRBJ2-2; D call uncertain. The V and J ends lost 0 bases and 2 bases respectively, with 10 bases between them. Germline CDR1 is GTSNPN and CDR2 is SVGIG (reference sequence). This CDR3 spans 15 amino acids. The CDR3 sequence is CAWSVRRINTGELFF. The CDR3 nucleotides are TGTGCCTGGAGTGTTAGGCGGATTAACACCGGGGAGCTGTTTTTT.

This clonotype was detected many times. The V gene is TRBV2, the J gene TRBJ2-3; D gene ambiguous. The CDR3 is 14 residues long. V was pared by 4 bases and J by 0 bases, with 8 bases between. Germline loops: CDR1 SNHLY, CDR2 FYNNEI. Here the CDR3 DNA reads TGTGCCAGCAGTGTGACGGACAGCACAGATACGCAGTATTTT. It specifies CASSVTDSTDTQYF.

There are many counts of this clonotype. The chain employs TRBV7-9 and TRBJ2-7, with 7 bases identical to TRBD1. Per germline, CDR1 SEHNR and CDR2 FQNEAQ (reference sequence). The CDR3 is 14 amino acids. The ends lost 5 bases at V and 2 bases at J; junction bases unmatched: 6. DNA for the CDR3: TGTGCCAGCAGCCCGCCGACAGGGACCTACGAGCAGTACTTC. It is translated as CASSPPTGTYEQYF.

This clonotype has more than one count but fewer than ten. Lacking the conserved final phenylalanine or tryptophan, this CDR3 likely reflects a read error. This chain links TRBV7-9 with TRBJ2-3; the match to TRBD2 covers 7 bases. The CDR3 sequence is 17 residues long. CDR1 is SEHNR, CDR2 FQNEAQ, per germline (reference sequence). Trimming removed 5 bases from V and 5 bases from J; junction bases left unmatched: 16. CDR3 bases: TGTGCCAGCAGCGCTCCCAGGGAGGGCACGGGGGTAGATACGCAGTATCTT. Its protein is CASSAPREGTGVDTQYL.

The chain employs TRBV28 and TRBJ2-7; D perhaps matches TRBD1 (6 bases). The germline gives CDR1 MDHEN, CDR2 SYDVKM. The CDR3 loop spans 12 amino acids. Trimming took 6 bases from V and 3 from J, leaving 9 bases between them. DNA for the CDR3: TGTGCCAGCAGGGGGACACGCTACGAGCAGTACTTC. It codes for CASRGTRYEQYF.

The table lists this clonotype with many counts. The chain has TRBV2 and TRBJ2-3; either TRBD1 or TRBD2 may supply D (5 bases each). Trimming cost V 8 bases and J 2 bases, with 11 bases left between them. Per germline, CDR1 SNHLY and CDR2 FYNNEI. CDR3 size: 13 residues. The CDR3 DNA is TGTGCCAGCGGACTGGACAACACAGATACGCAGTATTTT. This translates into CASGLDNTDTQYF.

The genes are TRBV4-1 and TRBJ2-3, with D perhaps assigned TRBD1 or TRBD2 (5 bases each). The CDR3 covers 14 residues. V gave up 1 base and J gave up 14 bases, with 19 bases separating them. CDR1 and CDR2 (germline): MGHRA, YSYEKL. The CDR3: CASSQGDRDPAPYF. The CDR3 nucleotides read TGCGCCAGCAGCCAAGGGGACCGGGACCCTGCGCCGTATTTT.

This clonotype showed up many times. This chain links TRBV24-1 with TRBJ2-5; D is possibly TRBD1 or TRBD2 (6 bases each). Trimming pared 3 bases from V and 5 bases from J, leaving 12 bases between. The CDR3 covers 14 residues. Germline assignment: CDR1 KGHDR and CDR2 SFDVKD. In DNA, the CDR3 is TGTGCCACCAGTGATGTGGGGGCGGGGGAGACCCAGTACTTC. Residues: CATSDVGAGETQYF.

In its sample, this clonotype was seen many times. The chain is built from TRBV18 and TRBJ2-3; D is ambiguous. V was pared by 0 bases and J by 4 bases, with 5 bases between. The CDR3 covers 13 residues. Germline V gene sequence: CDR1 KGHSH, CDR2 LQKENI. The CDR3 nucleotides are TGTGCCAGCTCACCACCAAGATCAGATACGCAGTATTTT. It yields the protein CASSPPRSDTQYF.

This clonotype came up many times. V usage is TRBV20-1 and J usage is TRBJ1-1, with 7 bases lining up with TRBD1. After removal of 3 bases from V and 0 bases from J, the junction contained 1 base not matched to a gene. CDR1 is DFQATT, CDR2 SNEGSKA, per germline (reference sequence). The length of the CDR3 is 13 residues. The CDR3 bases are TGCAGTGCTAGGGGACAGCTGAACACTGAAGCTTTCTTT. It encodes CSARGQLNTEAFF.

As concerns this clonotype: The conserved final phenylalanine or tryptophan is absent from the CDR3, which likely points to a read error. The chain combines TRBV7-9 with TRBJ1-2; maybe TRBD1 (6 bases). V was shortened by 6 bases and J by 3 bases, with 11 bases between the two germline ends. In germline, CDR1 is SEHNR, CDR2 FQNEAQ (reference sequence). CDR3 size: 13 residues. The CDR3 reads CASSNRAHYGYTS. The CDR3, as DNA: TGTGCCAGCAGTAACAGGGCGCACTATGGCTACACCTCC.

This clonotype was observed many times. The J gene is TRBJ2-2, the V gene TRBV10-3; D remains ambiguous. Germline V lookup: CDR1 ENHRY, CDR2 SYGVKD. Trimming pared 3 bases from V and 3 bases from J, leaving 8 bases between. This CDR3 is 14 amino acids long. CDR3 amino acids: CAISDRIDTGELFF. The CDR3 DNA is TGTGCCATCAGTGATCGTATCGACACCGGGGAGCTGTTTTTT.

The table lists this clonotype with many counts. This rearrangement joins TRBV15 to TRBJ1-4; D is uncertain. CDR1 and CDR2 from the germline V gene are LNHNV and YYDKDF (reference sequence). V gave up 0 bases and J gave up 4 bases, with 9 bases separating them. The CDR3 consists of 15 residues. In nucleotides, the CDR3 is TGTGCCACCAGCAGAGATCTGGGAAGTAATGAAAAACTGTTTTTT. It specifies CATSRDLGSNEKLFF.

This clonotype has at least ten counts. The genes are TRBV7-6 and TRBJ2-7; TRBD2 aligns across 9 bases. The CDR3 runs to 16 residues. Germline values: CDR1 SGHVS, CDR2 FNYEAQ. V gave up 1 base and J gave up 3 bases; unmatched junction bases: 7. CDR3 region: CASSLDPTSGLYEQYF. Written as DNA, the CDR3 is TGTGCCAGCAGCTTAGATCCGACTAGCGGACTCTACGAGCAGTACTTC. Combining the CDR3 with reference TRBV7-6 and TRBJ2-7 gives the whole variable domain GAGVSQSPRYKVTKRGQDVALRCDPISGHVSLYWYRQALGQGPEFLTYFNYEAQQDKSGLPNDRFSAERPEGSISTLTIQRTEQRDSAMYRCASSLDPTSGLYEQYFGPGTRLTVT.

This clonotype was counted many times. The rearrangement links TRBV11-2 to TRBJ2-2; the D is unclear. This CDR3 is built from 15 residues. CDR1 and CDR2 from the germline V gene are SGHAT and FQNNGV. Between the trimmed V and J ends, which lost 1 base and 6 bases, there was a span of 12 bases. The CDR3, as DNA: TGTGCCAGCAGCTTAGGCCTACATGGACCCGGGGAGCTGTTTTTT. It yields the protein CASSLGLHGPGELFF.

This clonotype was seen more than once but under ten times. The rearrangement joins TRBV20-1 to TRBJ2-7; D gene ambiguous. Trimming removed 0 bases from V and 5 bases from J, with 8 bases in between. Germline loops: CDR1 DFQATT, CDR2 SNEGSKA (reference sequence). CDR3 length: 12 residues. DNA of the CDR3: TGCAGTGCTAGAGATGAGAATCACGAGCAGTACTTC. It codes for CSARDENHEQYF.

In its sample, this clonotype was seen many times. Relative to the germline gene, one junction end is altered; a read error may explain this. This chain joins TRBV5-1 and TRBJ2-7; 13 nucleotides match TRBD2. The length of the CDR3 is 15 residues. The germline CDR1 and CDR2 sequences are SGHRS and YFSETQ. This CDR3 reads CASSLGLAGTYEQYF. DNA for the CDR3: TGTGCCAGCAGCCTGGGACTAGCGGGAACCTACGAGCAGTACTTC.

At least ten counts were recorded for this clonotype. The CDR3 reads CASSPREAFF. The CDR3 DNA sequence: TGTGCCAGCAGCCCCCGTGAAGCTTTCTTT. V and J are TRBV9 and TRBJ1-1; D gene unclear. The germline CDR1 and CDR2 sequences are SGDLS and YYNGEE. This CDR3 contains 10 residues. V was shortened by 4 bases and J by 7 bases, with 5 bases between the two germline ends.